The clone carrying this T cell receptor (beta chain) was seen once. The sample originates from a study of blood T cell repertoires in COVID-19. On the study more broadly: Samples of COVID-19 (acute and convalescent) were obtained from the United States, Italy and Spain. PBMCs, B-cell-depleted T cells, or T cells provided the cDNA or gDNA that made up the material.

Original processing methods: From reference gene primer amplification, estimates of nucleated cell counts were derived. Here immunoSEQ multiplex PCR was the method, and the copy in TCRdb shows in-frame clones only, minus some. V, J and clone size were drawn from that table, and D and trimming were deduced from the DNA. The sample lists roughly 140,000 clones; over 75% were seen once. Sequencing input: peripheral blood. This receptor was taken from a man in his fifties or sixties with active or convalescent COVID-19.

The CDR3 spells CASSQVGSFREQYF. In DNA form, the CDR3 reads TGCGCCAGCAGCCAAGTCGGGAGCTTCCGCGAGCAGTACTTC. V usage is TRBV4-1 and J usage is TRBJ2-7, with D perhaps TRBD2 (6 bases). CDR1 and CDR2 (germline): MGHRA, YSYEKL. V was trimmed by 1 base and J by 6 bases, leaving 13 bases between them. The CDR3 sequence is 14 residues long.